Included here is one T cell receptor (beta chain) sequence, with context. It lacks a known antigen. The input lacks base qualities; no much larger clone sits a single base away. The data stem from a study of PD-1 blockade in mismatch repair-deficient tumors (TCRdb year 2017). In the study overall: Between September 2013 and September 2016, 86 consecutive patients with about 12 mismatch repair-deficient cancer types, all previously treated and progressing, were enrolled in the trial. Deep sequencing of TCR CDR3 regions was used to track tumor-associated T cell clones in peripheral blood of patients responding to PD-1 blockade. Beyond this particular receptor, the publication reports: Rapid expansion after pembrolizumab followed by contraction, generally before radiologic responses, was shown by tumor-resident clones, which were often undetectable in blood before treatment.

Receptor amplification or capture employed the immunoSEQ multiplex PCR assay. TCRdb provides this immuneACCESS table in a form limited to in-frame rearrangements. Some clones are lacking; in checked studies, under half of them reflect an unresolved V gene, and why the rest are absent is not known. Here the sample has roughly 120,000 clones; roughly 90% occur a single time. About 12% of the sample rests with the top ten. For every enrolled patient, mismatch repair deficiency was confirmed by either polymerase chain reaction or immunohistochemistry. TCR sequencing was performed for a few patients who responded to pembrolizumab therapy. The phase II trial prospectively evaluated PD-1 blockade with pembrolizumab in advanced mismatch repair-deficient cancers, independent of tissue of origin. Peripheral blood T cell samples were serially collected before and at multiple times after PD-1 blockade was started. Blood sampling times were reported as weeks after the first pembrolizumab dose.

CDR1 and CDR2 (SNHLY, FYNNEI) derive from the germline V gene. For this chain, trimming is 6 bases at the V end and 1 base at the J end, and the number of junction bases without a gene match is 10. The CDR3, from cysteine to phenylalanine, totals 16 residues. Kept here is only the CDR3 DNA, which spans 48 bases and is read in frame from base 1. The chain is assembled from TRBV2 and TRBJ2-3, with 7 bases in between that match TRBD1. Sequencing used peripheral blood, obtained roughly 70 weeks after starting pembrolizumab. The TCR was taken from an adult with mismatch repair-deficient cancer. The DNA sequence is TGTGCCAGCAGCGGGCTGACAGGGCTCGGCACAGATACGCAGTATTTT. Its amino acids are CASSGLTGLGTDTQYF.